These T cell receptor beta chains were read from a single sample in a study of T cell changes during pregnancy in multiple sclerosis. Measured with immunoSEQ multiplex PCR; TCRdb has only the in-frame clones, and not every one. The sample yields about 100,000 clones, 92% seen once. Sample: peripheral blood, taken after pregnancy. These receptors were obtained from a female donor with multiple sclerosis, enrolled in a pregnancy study. The CDR3 runs from the conserved cysteine through the conserved F or W. D genes are given only for firm matches.

D	V	J	CDR3	DNA
NA	TRBV29-1	TRBJ2-1	CSGEDTRDNNEQFF	TGCAGCGGCGAAGATACACGGGACAACAATGAGCAGTTCTTC
TRBD2	TRBV6-6	TRBJ2-7	CASSRTSGAYEQYF	TGTGCCAGCAGCCGGACTAGCGGGGCCTACGAGCAGTACTTC
NA	TRBV19	TRBJ1-6	CASARDHNSPLHF	TGTGCCAGTGCGCGGGATCATAATTCACCCCTCCACTTT
NA	TRBV30	TRBJ2-3	CAWARDTQYF	TGTGCCTGGGCCAGGGATACGCAGTATTTT
TRBD2	TRBV7-9	TRBJ2-1	CASSPGTSGNNEQFF	TGTGCCAGCAGCCCTGGGACTAGCGGAAACAATGAGCAGTTCTTC
TRBD1	TRBV29-1	TRBJ2-1	CSVEFGQGALNEQFF	TGCAGCGTTGAATTCGGACAGGGGGCCCTCAATGAGCAGTTCTTC
TRBD1	TRBV5-1	TRBJ2-7	CASSLGGTAISYEQYF	TGCGCCAGCAGCTTGGGGGGGACAGCCATCTCCTACGAGCAGTACTTC
TRBD2	TRBV5-1	TRBJ2-2	CASSLELAGTGELFF	TGCGCCAGCAGCTTGGAACTAGCGGGCACCGGGGAGCTGTTTTTT
TRBD1	TRBV2	TRBJ1-3	CASSVPTGRGNTIYF	TGTGCCAGCAGTGTTCCGACAGGGAGGGGAAACACCATATATTTT
NA	TRBV9	TRBJ1-1	CASSVGRSGFGTEAFF	TGTGCCAGCAGCGTAGGGCGTTCGGGGTTTGGCACTGAAGCTTTCTTT
NA	TRBV25-1	TRBJ1-3	CASSPGVWFGNTIYF	TGTGCCAGCAGTCCAGGGGTTTGGTTCGGAAACACCATATATTTT
TRBD1	TRBV28	TRBJ2-1	CASSLGQGRYNEQFF	TGTGCCAGCAGTCTGGGACAGGGGAGATACAATGAGCAGTTCTTC
NA	TRBV2	TRBJ2-1	CASSVSYNEQFF	TGTGCCAGCAGTGTCTCGTACAATGAGCAGTTCTTC